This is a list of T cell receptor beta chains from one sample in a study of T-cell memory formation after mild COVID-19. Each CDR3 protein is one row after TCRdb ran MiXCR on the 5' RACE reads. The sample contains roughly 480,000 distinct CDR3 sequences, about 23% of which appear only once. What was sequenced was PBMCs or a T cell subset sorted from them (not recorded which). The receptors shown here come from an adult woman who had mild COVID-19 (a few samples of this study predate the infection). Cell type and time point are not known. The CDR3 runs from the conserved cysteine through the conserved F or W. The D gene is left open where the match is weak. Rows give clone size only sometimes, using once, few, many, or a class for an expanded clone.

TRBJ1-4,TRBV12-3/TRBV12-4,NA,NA,CASSLAERNEKLFF,TGTGCCAGCAGTTTGGCAGAACGGAATGAAAAACTGTTTTTT
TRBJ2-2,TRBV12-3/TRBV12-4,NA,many,CASSSLGELFF,TGTGCCAGCAGTTCCCTCGGGGAGCTGTTTTTT
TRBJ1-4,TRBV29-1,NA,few,CSVPGSTGEKLFF,TGCAGCGTACCAGGGTCGACGGGGGAAAAACTGTTTTTT
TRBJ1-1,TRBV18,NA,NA,CASSAGRIFGEAFF,TGTGCCAGCTCCGCGGGACGGATCTTCGGTGAAGCTTTCTTT
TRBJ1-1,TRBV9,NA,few,CASSPITGHTEAFF,TGTGCCAGCAGCCCAATCACAGGGCACACTGAAGCTTTCTTT
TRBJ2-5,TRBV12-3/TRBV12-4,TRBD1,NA,CASSLRLIGTGGETQYF,TGTGCCAGCAGCTTACGTCTGATCGGGACAGGAGGGGAGACCCAGTACTTC
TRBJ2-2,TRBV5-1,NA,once,CASEHTGELFF,TGCGCCAGCGAGCATACCGGGGAGCTGTTTTTT
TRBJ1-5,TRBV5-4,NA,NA,CASSLSDSNQPQHF,TGTGCCAGCAGCCTGAGTGATAGCAATCAGCCCCAGCATTTT
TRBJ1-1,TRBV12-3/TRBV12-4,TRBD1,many,CASRRQGSSVTEAFF,TGTGCCAGCAGGCGACAGGGGTCGTCGGTCACTGAAGCTTTCTTT
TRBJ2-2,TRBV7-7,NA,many,CASSRLTMDSTGELFF,TGTGCCAGCAGCCGTTTGACGATGGACAGCACCGGGGAGCTGTTTTTT
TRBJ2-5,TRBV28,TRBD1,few,CASSSLPGQGWETQYF,TGTGCCAGCAGTTCCCTACCGGGACAGGGGTGGGAGACCCAGTACTTC
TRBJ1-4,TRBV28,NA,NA,CASSLPGSLEKLFF,TGTGCCAGCAGTTTACCAGGGAGCCTGGAAAAACTGTTTTTT
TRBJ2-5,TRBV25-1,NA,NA,CASSGPRTGEPETQYF,TGTGCCAGCAGTGGCCCCAGGACTGGGGAGCCAGAGACCCAGTACTTC
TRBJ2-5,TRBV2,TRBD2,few,CASSESGTSGGTQYF,TGTGCCAGCAGTGAATCCGGGACTAGCGGGGGGACCCAGTACTTC
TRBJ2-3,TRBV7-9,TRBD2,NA,CASSTTSSTTDTQYF,TGTGCCAGCAGCACGACTAGCTCAACCACAGATACGCAGTATTTT
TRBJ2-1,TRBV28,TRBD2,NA,CASSPTEYSGSYHEQFF,TGTGCCAGCAGCCCCACGGAATATAGCGGGAGTTACCATGAGCAGTTCTTC
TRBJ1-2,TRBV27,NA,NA,CASSSTLTASYGYTF,TGTGCCAGCAGTTCCACACTCACAGCCTCCTATGGCTACACCTTC
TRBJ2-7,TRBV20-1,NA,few,CSARQTGAYEQYF,TGCAGTGCTAGACAGACGGGTGCCTACGAGCAGTACTTC
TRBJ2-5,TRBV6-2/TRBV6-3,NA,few,CASSPLRDSKETQYF,TGTGCCAGCAGTCCGCTTCGGGACTCTAAAGAGACCCAGTACTTC
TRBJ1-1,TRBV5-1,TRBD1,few,CASSSSPLGRGRTEAFF,TGCGCCAGCAGCTCTAGCCCTCTCGGGAGGGGGCGTACTGAAGCTTTCTTT
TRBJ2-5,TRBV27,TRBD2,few,CASAWTSGGWGTQYF,TGTGCCAGCGCATGGACTAGCGGGGGCTGGGGGACCCAGTACTTC
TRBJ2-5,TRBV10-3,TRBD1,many,CARPGQGKETQYF,TGTGCCCGACCGGGACAGGGGAAAGAGACCCAGTACTTC
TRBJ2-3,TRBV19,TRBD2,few,CASSGAGYTQYF,TGTGCCAGTAGTGGAGCGGGGTATACGCAGTATTTT
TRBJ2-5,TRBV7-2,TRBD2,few,CASSRGASGIQETQYF,TGTGCCAGCAGCCGAGGGGCTAGCGGGATCCAAGAGACCCAGTACTTC
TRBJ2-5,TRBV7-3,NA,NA,CASSLMASPKETQYF,TGTGCCAGCAGCTTAATGGCTAGCCCTAAGGAGACCCAGTACTTC
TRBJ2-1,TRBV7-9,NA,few,CASSSGTPELEQFF,TGTGCCAGCAGCTCCGGGACTCCCGAGCTTGAGCAGTTCTTC
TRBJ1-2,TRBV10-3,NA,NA,CAISHSDTRAVGYTF,TGTGCCATCAGCCATTCCGACACCAGGGCGGTGGGCTACACCTTC
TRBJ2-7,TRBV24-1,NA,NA,CATSRRGSYEQYF,TGTGCCACCAGTAGGCGGGGTAGCTACGAGCAGTACTTC
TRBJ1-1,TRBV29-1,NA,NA,CSVARVLNTEAFF,TGCAGCGTTGCAAGGGTCCTGAACACTGAAGCTTTCTTT
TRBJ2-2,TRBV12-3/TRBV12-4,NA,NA,CASRSGENAGELFF,TGTGCCAGCAGATCAGGGGAGAACGCCGGGGAGCTGTTTTTT
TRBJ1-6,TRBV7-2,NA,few,CASSYVTGGNSPLHF,TGTGCCAGCAGTTACGTGACAGGAGGTAATTCACCCCTCCACTTT
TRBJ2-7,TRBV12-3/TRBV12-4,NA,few,CASSFSSGPSEQYF,TGTGCCAGCAGTTTCTCCTCCGGACCCTCAGAGCAGTACTTC
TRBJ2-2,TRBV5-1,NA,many,CASSLSGSGELFF,TGCGCCAGCAGCTTGTCGGGGTCCGGGGAGCTGTTTTTT
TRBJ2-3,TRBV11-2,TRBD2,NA,CASSPGLAGAQSTDTQYF,TGTGCCAGCAGCCCAGGACTAGCGGGGGCGCAAAGCACAGATACGCAGTATTTT
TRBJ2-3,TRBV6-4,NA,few,CASSDSPGADTQYF,TGTGCCAGCAGTGACTCCCCGGGAGCAGATACGCAGTATTTT
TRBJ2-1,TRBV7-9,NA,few,CASSPIADPYNEQFF,TGTGCCAGCAGCCCGATAGCGGACCCCTACAATGAGCAGTTCTTC
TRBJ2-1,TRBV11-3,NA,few,CASSSTTGTYYNEQFF,TGTGCCAGCAGCTCGACGACCGGGACATACTACAATGAGCAGTTCTTC
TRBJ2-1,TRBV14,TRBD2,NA,CASSHIAGGPGDEQFF,TGTGCCAGCAGCCACATAGCGGGAGGCCCCGGCGATGAGCAGTTCTTC
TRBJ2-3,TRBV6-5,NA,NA,CASSLIGADTQYF,TGTGCCAGCAGTCTAATTGGGGCAGATACGCAGTATTTT
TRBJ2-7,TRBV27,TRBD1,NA,CASSPLPFVGQGYEQYF,TGTGCCAGCAGCCCCCTCCCCTTCGTCGGACAGGGCTACGAGCAGTACTTC
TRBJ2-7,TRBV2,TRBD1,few,CVQGIGYEQYF,TGTGTACAGGGGATCGGCTACGAGCAGTACTTC
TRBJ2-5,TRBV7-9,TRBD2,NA,CASSFPLAGVQETQYF,TGTGCCAGCAGCTTTCCCCTAGCGGGGGTTCAAGAGACCCAGTACTTC
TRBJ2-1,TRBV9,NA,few,CASSVVGGVVGNEQFF,TGTGCCAGCAGCGTAGTAGGGGGGGTGGTGGGCAATGAGCAGTTCTTC